A single sample is the source of the 18 T cell receptor beta chains below, sequenced in a study of T cell responses to AZD1222 COVID-19 vaccine. This table comes from immunoSEQ multiplex PCR, and its TCRdb copy is limited to in-frame clones, with some not included. The table records 190,000 or so clones, 80% to 95% of them present only once. The sample in question was peripheral blood, obtained 28 days after the second AZD1222 dose. The receptors derive from an adult who received the AZD1222 COVID-19 vaccine.

This clone was recorded once. The rearrangement joins TRBV18 to TRBJ2-1, with 9 nucleotides matching TRBD1. V trimming: 0 bases; J trimming: 3 bases; junction bases outside the gene matches: 6. Germline assignment: CDR1 KGHSH and CDR2 LQKENI. The CDR3 consists of 17 residues. The CDR3 is CASSPPTGTGSYNEQFF. The CDR3 DNA reads TGTGCCAGCTCACCACCCACCGGGACAGGGAGCTACAATGAGCAGTTCTTC. The full variable domain, in which reference TRBV18 and TRBJ2-1 provide the parts outside the CDR3, is NAGVMQNPRHLVRRRGQEARLRCSPMKGHSHVYWYRQLPEEGLKFMVYLQKENIIDESGMPKERFSAEFPKEGPSILRIQQVVRGDSAAYFCASSPPTGTGSYNEQFFGPGTRLTVL.

This chain connects TRBV3-1 (or the pseudogene TRBV3-2) to TRBJ1-6; tentative D call: TRBD1 (6 bases). Germline lookup yields CDR1 LGHDT and CDR2 YNNKEL (reference sequence). The CDR3 loop spans 16 amino acids. V was shortened by 1 base and J by 10 bases, with 17 bases between the two germline ends. This CDR3 reads CASSQASGTGYSPLHF. The CDR3 DNA is TGTGCCAGCAGCCAAGCCTCAGGAACAGGGTACTCACCCCTCCACTTT.

This chain joins TRBV29-1 and TRBJ1-1; maybe TRBD1 (5 bases). The germline V and J ends were trimmed by 3 bases and 8 bases, with 16 bases remaining between them. Germline CDR1 SQVTM, CDR2 ANQGSEA. The length of the CDR3 is 13 residues. CDR3 in DNA: TGCAGCGTTGAGGGTTTCGGGGGATCAGAAGCTTTCTTT. This gives the protein CSVEGFGGSEAFF.

The V gene is TRBV9, the J gene TRBJ2-3; TRBD1 is a possible D gene (7 bases). CDR1 and CDR2 (germline): SGDLS, YYNGEE. This CDR3 contains 16 residues. Trimming took off 0 bases at V and 8 bases at J, with 19 bases between the two ends. For the CDR3, the DNA is TGTGCCAGCAGCGTAGGTCAGGGGGAGGTGTGGGGTACGCAGTATTTT. Translating it yields CASSVGQGEVWGTQYF.

V and J are TRBV14 and TRBJ1-2, with TRBD1 matching over 10 bases. V was clipped by 3 bases and J by 4 bases; unmatched bases: 5. The CDR3 is 15 amino acids. Germline CDR1 and CDR2: SGHDN and FVKESK. The CDR3 DNA reads as TGTGCCAGCAGCCACCGGGACAGGGGAACCTATGGCTACACCTTC. Its protein product is CASSHRDRGTYGYTF.

The chain recombines TRBV3-1 (or the pseudogene TRBV3-2) with TRBJ2-2; a weak D match, TRBD2 (5 bases). In germline, CDR1 is LGHDT, CDR2 YNNKEL (reference sequence). V was clipped by 4 bases and J by 4 bases, with 10 bases between them. The CDR3 is 14 residues long. The CDR3 loop reads CASSPTGFTGELFF. The CDR3 nucleotides are TGTGCCAGCAGCCCGACGGGATTCACCGGGGAGCTGTTTTTT.

The chain carries TRBV3-1 (or the pseudogene TRBV3-2) and TRBJ1-2; unclear D gene. Trimming took 4 bases from V and 4 from J, leaving 16 bases between them. The CDR3 runs to 15 residues. CDR1 is LGHDT, CDR2 YNNKEL, per germline (reference sequence). The CDR3, as DNA: TGTGCCAGCAGCCGGACCGCGGCAGTCGGCTATGGCTACACCTTC. Amino acid sequence: CASSRTAAVGYGYTF.

This clone was counted once. The J gene is TRBJ2-3, the V gene TRBV10-1; 10 nucleotides align to TRBD2. CDR1 and CDR2 from the germline V gene are WNHNN and SYGVQD (reference sequence). J lost 6 bases, V lost 4 bases, and 7 bases had no gene match. The CDR3 has 15 amino acids. The CDR3 nucleotides read TGCGCCAGCAGTGCTAGCGGGGGCCTCAAGGATACGCAGTATTTT. Translating it yields CASSASGGLKDTQYF.

The chain combines TRBV28 with TRBJ2-2; the D is unclear. The CDR3 loop spans 13 amino acids. Germline CDR1 MDHEN, CDR2 SYDVKM. V was trimmed by 5 bases and J by 5 bases, leaving 9 bases between them. For the CDR3, the DNA is TGTGCCAGCAGTATATACGGGACCGGGGAGCTGTTTTTT. Amino acid sequence: CASSIYGTGELFF.

V usage is TRBV7-8 and J usage is TRBJ2-7; D is possibly TRBD1 (5 bases). Trimming pared 5 bases from V and 2 bases from J, leaving 7 bases between. CDR1 is SGHVS, CDR2 FQNEAQ, per germline. CDR3 length: 12 residues. The CDR3 bases are TGTGCCAGCAGCCAGGACACCTACGAGCAGTACTTC. It is translated as CASSQDTYEQYF.

This clone was counted only a few times. This sequence joins TRBV21-1 and TRBJ1-2. TRBV21-1 is classified as a pseudogene. This CDR3 has 22 amino acids. The CDR3 protein is CASSTRILQWFHKGGLGEGYTF. CDR3 nucleotides: TGTGCCAGCAGCACACGTATATTGCAGTGGTTCCATAAAGGAGGGCTAGGTGAGGGCTACACCTTC.

V is TRBV6-5 and J is TRBJ1-5; the match to TRBD1 covers 7 bases. The V and J ends lost 5 bases and 7 bases, in that order; junction bases with no gene match: 5. CDR1 and CDR2 from the germline V gene are MNHEY and SVGAGI. The CDR3 has 13 residues. The CDR3 nucleotides read TGTGCCAGCAGTAGAACAGGGGACCAGCCCCAGCATTTT. The encoded protein is CASSRTGDQPQHF.

This clone was observed a single time. The chain joins TRBV9 to TRBJ2-3, with 8 bases lining up with TRBD2. Germline V lookup: CDR1 SGDLS, CDR2 YYNGEE. The CDR3 consists of 15 residues. The V and J ends lost 3 bases and 4 bases, in that order; junction bases with no gene match: 7. The CDR3, as DNA: TGTGCCAGCAGCGCCCCCGGACTAGCTTCAGATACGCAGTATTTT. Residues: CASSAPGLASDTQYF.

V gene TRBV5-1 combines with J gene TRBJ2-7, with a tentative D call TRBD2 (5 bases). Germline CDR1 is SGHRS and CDR2 is YFSETQ. V gave up 4 bases and J gave up 3 bases, with 17 bases separating them. The CDR3 is 15 residues long. CDR3 protein: CASSQIGGGNYEQYF. The CDR3, as DNA: TGCGCCAGCAGCCAGATTGGAGGTGGGAACTACGAGCAGTACTTC.

This sequence joins TRBV7-9 and TRBJ1-2; 8 bases agree with TRBD1. Trimming removed 5 bases from V and 6 bases from J; junction bases left unmatched: 23. Germline lookup yields CDR1 SEHNR and CDR2 FQNEAQ (reference sequence). The CDR3 is 19 residues long. The CDR3 coding sequence is TGTGCCAGCAGCCCGAGTCCGTCCCGGACAGGGACCTATTTCCATGGCTACACCTTC. This encodes CASSPSPSRTGTYFHGYTF.

V is TRBV5-4 and J is TRBJ2-7; D remains unclear. The CDR3 sequence is 15 residues long. Looked up from germline, CDR1 is SGHNT and CDR2 is YYREEE (reference sequence). V dropped 4 bases and J dropped 0 bases, with 14 bases sitting between them. The CDR3 nucleotides read TGTGCCAGCAGCCGGTTAGGGCTCAACTCCTACGAGCAGTACTTC. Translated: CASSRLGLNSYEQYF.

The V call is TRBV9, the J call TRBJ1-5, with D possibly matching TRBD1 (6 bases). Trimming pared 3 bases from V and 0 bases from J, leaving 10 bases between. This CDR3 spans 15 amino acids. Germline assignment: CDR1 SGDLS and CDR2 YYNGEE. The CDR3 region is CASSGPDSSNQPQHF. The CDR3 DNA is TGTGCCAGCAGCGGACCGGACAGTAGCAATCAGCCCCAGCATTTT.

CDR3 bases: TGTGCCAGCAGCTTTGGCGGGGGGGCCAGGAATGAGCAGTTCTTC. Its protein product is CASSFGGGARNEQFF. J is TRBJ2-1 and V is TRBV5-6, with 9 bases lining up with TRBD2. With 2 bases clipped from V and 7 bases from J, the junction kept 7 bases outside the gene matches. The CDR3 totals 15 residues. Germline V gene data show CDR1 as SGHDT and CDR2 as YYEEEE.